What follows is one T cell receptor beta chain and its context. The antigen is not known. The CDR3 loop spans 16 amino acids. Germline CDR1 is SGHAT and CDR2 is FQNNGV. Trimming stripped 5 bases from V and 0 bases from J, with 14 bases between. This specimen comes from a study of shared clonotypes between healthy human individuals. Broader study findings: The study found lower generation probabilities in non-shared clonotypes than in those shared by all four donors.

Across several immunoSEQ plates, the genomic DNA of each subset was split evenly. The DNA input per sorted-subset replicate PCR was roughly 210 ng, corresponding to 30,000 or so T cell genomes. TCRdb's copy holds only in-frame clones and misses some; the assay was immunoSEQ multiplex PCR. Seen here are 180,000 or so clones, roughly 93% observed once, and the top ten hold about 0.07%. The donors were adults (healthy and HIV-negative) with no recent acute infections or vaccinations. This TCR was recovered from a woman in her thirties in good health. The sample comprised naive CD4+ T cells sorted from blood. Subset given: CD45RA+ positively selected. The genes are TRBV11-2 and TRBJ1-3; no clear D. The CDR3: CASSGRSSDSGNTIYF. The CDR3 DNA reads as TGTGCCAGCAGCGGGCGAAGTTCAGACTCTGGAAACACCATATATTTT. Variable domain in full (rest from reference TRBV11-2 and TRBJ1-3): EAGVAQSPRYKIIEKRQSVAFWCNPISGHATLYWYQQILGQGPKLLIQFQNNGVVDDSQLPKDRFSAERLKGVDSTLKIQPAKLEDSAVYLCASSGRSSDSGNTIYFGEGSWLTVV.